This TCR beta chain was sequenced in a study of CD8 T cells in ankylosing spondylitis. For this clonotype: Antigen unknown.

MiXCR, run by TCRdb on the 5' RACE reads, gives a single entry per CDR3 protein. This table has over 600,000 distinct CDR3 sequences, around a fifth appearing once. Study conclusions and caveats: About 8 highly homologous variants made up a TCR beta motif that seemed to typify ankylosing spondylitis blood. Those disease-linked clones were CD8+; they were also relatively rare in peripheral blood. Matched synovial fluid from ankylosing spondylitis patients was reported to be enriched for disease-linked clones.

This clonotype originated in a male donor with ankylosing spondylitis. Sequencing was done on a sample of blood, either unsorted or a sorted T cell fraction (not recorded which).

Written as DNA, the CDR3 is TGTGCCACCAGTGATTTGCGGGAGGGACAAGAGACCCAGTACTTC. This translates into CATSDLREGQETQYF. V and J are TRBV24-1 and TRBJ2-5; TRBD2 matches 8 bases. The junction had 1 base not matched to a gene; V was cut back by 0 bases and J by 2 bases. The CDR3 extends over 15 amino acids. Germline values: CDR1 KGHDR, CDR2 SFDVKD.